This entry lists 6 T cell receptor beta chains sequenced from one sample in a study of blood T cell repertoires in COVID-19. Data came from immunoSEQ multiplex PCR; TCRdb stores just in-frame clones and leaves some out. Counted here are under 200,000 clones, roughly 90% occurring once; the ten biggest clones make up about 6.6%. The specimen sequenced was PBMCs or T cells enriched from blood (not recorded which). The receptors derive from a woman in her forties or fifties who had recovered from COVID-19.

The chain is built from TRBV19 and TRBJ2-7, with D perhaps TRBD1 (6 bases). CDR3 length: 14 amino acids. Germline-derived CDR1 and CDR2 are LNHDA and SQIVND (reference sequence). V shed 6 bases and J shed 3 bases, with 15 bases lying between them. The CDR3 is CASRLTDRHYEQYF. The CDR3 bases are TGTGCCAGTAGGCTTACAGACAGGCACTACGAGCAGTACTTC.

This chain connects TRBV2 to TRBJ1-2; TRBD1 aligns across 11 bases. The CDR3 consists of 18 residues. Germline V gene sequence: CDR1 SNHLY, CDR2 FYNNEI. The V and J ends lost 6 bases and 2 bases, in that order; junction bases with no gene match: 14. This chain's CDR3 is CASSTRTGGVSGNYGYTF. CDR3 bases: TGTGCCAGCAGCACACGGACAGGGGGCGTATCTGGGAACTATGGCTACACCTTC.

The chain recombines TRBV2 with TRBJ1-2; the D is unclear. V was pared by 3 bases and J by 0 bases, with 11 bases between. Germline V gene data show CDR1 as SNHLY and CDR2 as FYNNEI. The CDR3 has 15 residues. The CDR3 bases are TGTGCCAGCAGTGACCCCCAGCGGGCTAACTATGGCTACACCTTC. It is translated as CASSDPQRANYGYTF.

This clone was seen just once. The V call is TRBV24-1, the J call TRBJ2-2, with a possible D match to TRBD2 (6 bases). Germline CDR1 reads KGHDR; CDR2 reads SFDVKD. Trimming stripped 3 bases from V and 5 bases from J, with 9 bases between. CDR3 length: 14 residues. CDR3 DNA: TGTGCCACCAGTGATCATGGGACTACCGGGGAGCTGTTTTTT. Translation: CATSDHGTTGELFF.

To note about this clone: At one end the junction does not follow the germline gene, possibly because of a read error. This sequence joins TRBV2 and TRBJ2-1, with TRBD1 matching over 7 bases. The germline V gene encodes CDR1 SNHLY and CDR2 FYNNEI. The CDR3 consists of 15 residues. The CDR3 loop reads CASRDRVVSYNEQFF. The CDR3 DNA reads TGTGCCAGCCGTGACAGGGTGGTGAGCTACAATGAGCAGTTCTTC. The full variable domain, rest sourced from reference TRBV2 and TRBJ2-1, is EPEVTQTPSHQVTQMGQEVILRCVPISNHLYFYWYRQILGQKVEFLVSFYNNEISEKSEIFDDQFSVERPDGSNFTLKIRSTKLEDSAMYFCASRDRVVSYNEQFFGPGTRLTVL.

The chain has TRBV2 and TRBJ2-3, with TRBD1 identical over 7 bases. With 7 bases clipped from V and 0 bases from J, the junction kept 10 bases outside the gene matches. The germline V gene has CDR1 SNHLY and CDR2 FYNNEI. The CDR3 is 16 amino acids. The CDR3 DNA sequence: TGTGCCAGCAAACATTCGAGGGGGCAAAGCACAGATACGCAGTATTTT. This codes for CASKHSRGQSTDTQYF. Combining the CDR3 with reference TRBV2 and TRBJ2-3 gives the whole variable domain EPEVTQTPSHQVTQMGQEVILRCVPISNHLYFYWYRQILGQKVEFLVSFYNNEISEKSEIFDDQFSVERPDGSNFTLKIRSTKLEDSAMYFCASKHSRGQSTDTQYFGPGTRLTVL.